This paragraph covers one T cell receptor beta chain sequence. Its antigen remains unidentified. The authors ran a second PCR of 7 to 11 cycles using a sample-barcoded 5' primer and a J-beta primer mix. Each CDR3 protein gets one entry after TCRdb re-called the 5' RACE reads with MiXCR. The table has approximately 1.5 million distinct CDR3 sequences, roughly 43% seen once; the top ten hold more than 4%. The data derive from a study of blood T cells in healthy people across ages. Study background: Template switching caught about one barcoded beta molecule for each two T cells.

V lost 5 bases and J lost 6, with 10 bases in between. CDR3 size: 12 residues. Per germline, CDR1 SEHNR and CDR2 FQNEAQ (reference sequence). Whole-study results and caveats: Since the PBMCs were unsorted, naive and antigen-experienced cells could not be conclusively compared. Naive CD4+ cells and diversity were both higher in long-lived donors than in aged donors. Older age coincided with a roughly linear decline in TCR beta diversity per million T cells.

V is TRBV7-9 and J is TRBJ1-1; D unclear. This sequence was found in a young woman in good health. Material for sequencing was blood. CDR3 nucleotides: TGTGCCAGCAGCCAAAGGGTCGCTGAAGCTTTCTTT. Translation: CASSQRVAEAFF.